One TCR beta chain is described in this entry. Its antigen is as yet unknown. Running of the assay took place at deep level. Only in-frame clones appear in the TCRdb table, and some are missing; sequencing was by immunoSEQ multiplex PCR. The profile shows roughly 680,000 clones, over 55% of them singletons. This sample is drawn from a study of shared clonotypes between healthy human individuals. Study-level results: Naive subsets generally exceeded memory subsets in estimated richness. Among several donors, approximately 5.4% of naive CD4 clonotypes were found in common.

The clonotype comes from a woman aged 25-40 years in good health. The sample taken for sequencing was memory CD4+ T cells sorted from blood. Subset noted: CD45RA-negative fraction.

The CDR3 protein is CASSSPSAGANVLTF. The CDR3 DNA sequence: TGTGCCAGCAGTTCGCCAAGCGCTGGGGCCAACGTCCTGACTTTC. This rearrangement joins TRBV28 to TRBJ2-6; D call uncertain. This CDR3 is built from 15 residues. Germline V gives CDR1 MDHEN, CDR2 SYDVKM. Trimming took 4 bases from V and 2 from J, leaving 9 bases between them.